The entry below describes one T cell receptor (beta chain). Generated by immunoSEQ multiplex PCR, the TCRdb table keeps only in-frame clones and is missing some. Here the sample spans under 150,000 clones, approximately 85% being singletons. This sample was included in a study of blood T cell repertoires in COVID-19. The receptor was isolated from a woman between 55 and 75 years old with COVID-19, enrolled during active disease. The material sequenced was peripheral blood.

The CDR3 sequence: CASSQVQISEKLFF. The CDR3 DNA is TGTGCCAGCAGCCAAGTACAAATAAGTGAAAAACTGTTTTTT. The V call is TRBV3-1 (or the pseudogene TRBV3-2), the J call TRBJ1-4; D ambiguous. The CDR3 has 14 residues. V was shortened by 1 base and J by 7 bases, with 10 bases between the two germline ends. The V gene's germline CDR1 is LGHDT and CDR2 YNNKEL (reference sequence).